The 17 T cell receptor beta chains reported below all come from one sample, sequenced in a study of response to subunit inactivated influenza vaccine. TCRdb redid the calling of the RT-PCR reads with MiXCR, one entry per CDR3 protein. This repertoire shows approximately 200,000 distinct CDR3 sequences, over 13% found once; its top ten account for about 25%. The starting material was CD8+ T cells sorted from PBMCs, obtained 5 to 6 days after vaccination. The receptor set was obtained from a man aged 45-65 years who received an inactivated influenza vaccine.

The chain is built from TRBV7-8 and TRBJ2-5, with D possibly TRBD1 on 5 matching bases. The CDR3 length is 17 residues. Trimming removed 5 bases from V and 0 bases from J, with 19 bases in between. CDR1 and CDR2 (germline): SGHVS, FQNEAQ. CDR3 region: CASSPRTGTRNQETQYF. Here the CDR3 DNA reads TGTGCCAGCAGCCCCAGAACAGGTACCCGAAACCAAGAGACCCAGTACTTC.

This clonotype was seen a few times. V is TRBV12-3 or TRBV12-4 and J is TRBJ2-3; 7 nucleotides align to TRBD1. This CDR3 comprises 17 residues. The V gene end was trimmed by 6 bases and the J gene end by 0 bases; junction bases not matched to a gene: 12. In nucleotides, the CDR3 is TGTGCCAGCAGCTCCGGGGACAGAGACCCTAGCACAGATACGCAGTATTTT. Residues: CASSSGDRDPSTDTQYF.

J is TRBJ2-7 and V is TRBV7-9; 9 nucleotides match TRBD2. The V gene's germline CDR1 is SEHNR and CDR2 FQNEAQ (reference sequence). The CDR3 runs to 16 residues. V trimming: 4 bases; J trimming: 5 bases; junction bases outside the gene matches: 12. In DNA form, the CDR3 reads TGTGCCAGCAGCTCATTAGCGGGAGACGGGACGAACGAGCAGTACTTC. This translates into CASSSLAGDGTNEQYF.

This clonotype was counted ten times or more. This sequence joins TRBV5-1 and TRBJ2-2; possibly TRBD2 for D (6 bases). Trimming took 3 bases from V and 6 from J, leaving 18 bases between them. Germline V gene data show CDR1 as SGHRS and CDR2 as YFSETQ. This CDR3 spans 16 amino acids. For the CDR3, the DNA is TGCGCCAGCAGCTCGTGGGGGGAGATAAGCGCCGGGGAGCTGTTTTTT. This encodes CASSSWGEISAGELFF.

This clonotype turned up a few times. CDR3 DNA: TGTGCCAGCAGCTTAGTAATTCCCTACAATGAGCAGTTCTTC. Its translation is CASSLVIPYNEQFF. The V gene is TRBV7-9, the J gene TRBJ2-1; no clear D. The CDR3 totals 14 residues. Germline lookup yields CDR1 SEHNR and CDR2 FQNEAQ (reference sequence). Trimming pared 1 base from V and 2 bases from J, leaving 6 bases between.

In its sample, this clonotype was seen many times. The gene calls are TRBV6-5 and TRBJ2-7; D remains unclear. The length of the CDR3 is 14 residues. Per germline, CDR1 MNHEY and CDR2 SVGAGI. Trimming removed 0 bases from V and 3 bases from J, with 9 bases in between. As DNA, the CDR3 is TGTGCCAGCAGTTACTCGCAGGCGAACTACGAGCAGTACTTC. Protein product: CASSYSQANYEQYF.

There are a few counts of this clonotype. The rearrangement links TRBV10-3 to TRBJ2-1, with 10 positions matching TRBD2. CDR1 is ENHRY and CDR2 is SYGVKD in the germline V gene. The CDR3 contains 17 residues. Losses at the gene ends were 0 bases for V and 6 bases for J; bases not matched to a gene: 8. The CDR3 loop is CAISESTSGPSPNEQFF. The CDR3 nucleotides are TGTGCCATCAGTGAGTCGACTAGCGGGCCCTCACCCAATGAGCAGTTCTTC.

This clonotype was seen a few times. This rearrangement joins TRBV5-1 to TRBJ2-7; 11 nucleotides align to TRBD1. This CDR3 comprises 14 residues. Germline V gives CDR1 SGHRS, CDR2 YFSETQ. With 4 bases clipped from V and 7 bases from J, the junction kept 7 bases outside the gene matches. The CDR3 loop is CASSPGQGAGEQYF. The CDR3 DNA is TGCGCCAGCAGCCCCGGACAGGGGGCTGGGGAGCAGTACTTC.

This sequence joins TRBV7-9 and TRBJ1-4; D unclear. The CDR3 sequence is 16 residues long. V shed 0 bases and J shed 4 bases, with 12 bases lying between them. The germline gives CDR1 SEHNR, CDR2 FQNEAQ (reference sequence). Here the CDR3 DNA reads TGTGCCAGCAGCTTAGCCCGGACTGCCTATAATGAAAAACTGTTTTTT. Translated: CASSLARTAYNEKLFF.

The genes are TRBV6-1 and TRBJ2-2; tentatively, D is TRBD1 or TRBD2 (6 bases each). The germline gives CDR1 MNHNS, CDR2 SASEGT. The CDR3 runs to 15 residues. The V gene lost 6 bases and the J gene lost 4 bases, with 15 bases spanning the gap. The CDR3 nucleotides are TGTGCCAGCAGCCAGCACCGGGGGCTCACCGGGGAGCTGTTTTTT. This encodes CASSQHRGLTGELFF.

V and J are TRBV12-3 or TRBV12-4 and TRBJ2-1, with 8 nucleotides matching TRBD1. J gave up 6 bases and V 3 bases, and 13 bases lay outside the gene matches. This CDR3 region has 17 residues. The CDR3 bases are TGTGCCAGCAGTTTGATCGGAGCGGCAGGGGGCCGCAATGAGCAGTTCTTC. This encodes CASSLIGAAGGRNEQFF.

V gene TRBV4-2 combines with J gene TRBJ1-1; no reliable D call. Germline CDR1 and CDR2: LGHNA and YNFKEQ. The V and J ends lost 4 bases and 7 bases respectively, with 7 bases between them. The CDR3 is made up of 11 amino acids. CDR3 nucleotide sequence: TGTGCCAGCAGCCCGGGGATTGAAGCTTTCTTT. It encodes CASSPGIEAFF.

A remark on this clonotype: A much more abundant neighbour one base away suggests this may be a read error. V is TRBV2 and J is TRBJ1-3; D gene ambiguous. Trimming cost V 2 bases and J 7 bases, with 0 bases left between them. Looked up from germline, CDR1 is SNHLY and CDR2 is FYNNEI. The CDR3 covers 10 residues. CDR3 sequence (DNA): TGTGCCAGCAGTGAAAACACCATATATTTT. This sequence encodes CASSENTIYF.

This clonotype was observed at least ten times. The rearrangement uses TRBV12-3 or TRBV12-4 and TRBJ2-1; 13 positions match TRBD2. The CDR3 covers 15 residues. V dropped 2 bases and J dropped 8; count of bases not matched to a gene: 3. CDR3 residues: CASSLITSGGDEQFF. CDR3 nucleotides: TGTGCCAGCAGTTTAATAACTAGCGGGGGGGATGAGCAGTTCTTC.

V is TRBV30 and J is TRBJ2-7, with 9 bases identical to TRBD1. CDR1 and CDR2 from the germline V gene are GTSNPN and SVGIG (reference sequence). The CDR3 totals 14 residues. After removal of 1 base from V and 5 bases from J, the junction contained 6 bases not matched to a gene. The CDR3 nucleotides read TGTGCCTGGAGTGCCGGGACAGGGAGCCACGAGCAGTACTTC. Protein sequence: CAWSAGTGSHEQYF.

This clonotype was seen a handful of times. The chain has TRBV2 and TRBJ2-1, with unresolved D. This CDR3 has 13 amino acids. Germline lookup yields CDR1 SNHLY and CDR2 FYNNEI. V gave up 2 bases and J gave up 5 bases, with 7 bases separating them. The CDR3 reads CASSELGDNEQFF. The CDR3 nucleotides read TGTGCCAGCAGTGAACTAGGAGACAATGAGCAGTTCTTC. Full variable domain (rest looked up from reference TRBV2 and TRBJ2-1): EPEVTQTPSHQVTQMGQEVILRCVPISNHLYFYWYRQILGQKVEFLVSFYNNEISEKSEIFDDQFSVERPDGSNFTLKIRSTKLEDSAMYFCASSELGDNEQFFGPGTRLTVL.

J is TRBJ1-1 and V is TRBV3-1; no definite D call. CDR1 and CDR2 (germline): LGHDT, YNNKEL (reference sequence). This CDR3 is built from 14 residues. Deletions cut 4 bases from V and 1 base from J, with 10 bases between. The DNA for the CDR3 is TGTGCCAGCAGCCCCGTCTGGGGGAACACTGAAGCTTTCTTT. The encoded protein is CASSPVWGNTEAFF.